This TCR beta chain was profiled in a study of shared clonotypes between healthy human individuals. Measured with immunoSEQ multiplex PCR; TCRdb has only the in-frame clones, and not every one. The sample lists 650,000 to 700,000 clones, 90% occurring once. The V gene's germline CDR1 is MNHEY and CDR2 SMNVEV (reference sequence). The CDR3 length is 15 residues. Trimming removed 2 bases from V and 0 bases from J, with 8 bases in between. Sequencing was done on a sample of memory CD8+ T cells from PBMCs. Subset: CD45RO+ cells pooled with CCR7-negative TemRA cells. The sequence derives from a young man in good health. Some clones in this sample may be carry-over from other donors' samples. This chain connects TRBV27 to TRBJ2-1; D gene uncertain. Here the CDR3 reads CASSLTVSSYNEQFF. DNA of the CDR3: TGTGCCAGCAGTTTAACAGTGAGCTCCTACAATGAGCAGTTCTTC.